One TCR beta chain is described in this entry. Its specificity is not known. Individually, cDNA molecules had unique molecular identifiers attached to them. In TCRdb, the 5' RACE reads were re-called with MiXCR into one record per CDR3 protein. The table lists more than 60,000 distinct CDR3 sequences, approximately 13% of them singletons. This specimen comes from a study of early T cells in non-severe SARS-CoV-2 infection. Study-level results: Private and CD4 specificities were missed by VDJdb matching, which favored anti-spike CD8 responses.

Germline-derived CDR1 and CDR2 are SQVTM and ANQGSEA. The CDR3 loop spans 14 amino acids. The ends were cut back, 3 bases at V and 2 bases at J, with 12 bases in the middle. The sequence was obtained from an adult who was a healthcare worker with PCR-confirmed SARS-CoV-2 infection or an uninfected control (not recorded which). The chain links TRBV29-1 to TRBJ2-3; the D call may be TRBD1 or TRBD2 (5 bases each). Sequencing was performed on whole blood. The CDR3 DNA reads TGCAGCGTTGATACGGGGCGCGTCACAGATACGCAGTATTTT. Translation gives CSVDTGRVTDTQYF.